Below are 22 T cell receptor beta chains sequenced from a single sample in a study of blood T cells in healthy people across ages. A second PCR of roughly 7 to 11 cycles used a sample-barcoded 5' primer and a J-beta primer mix. TCRdb redid the calling of the 5' RACE reads with MiXCR, one entry per CDR3 protein. The sample lists more than 800,000 distinct CDR3 sequences, 40% to 45% occurring once. The source material was blood. These TCRs come from a woman aged 55-69 years in good health.

This chain connects TRBV27 to TRBJ2-3; TRBD2 aligns across 8 bases. The CDR3 consists of 15 residues. V lost 5 bases and J lost 4; bases outside the gene matches: 8. Germline lookup yields CDR1 MNHEY and CDR2 SMNVEV (reference sequence). As DNA, the CDR3 is TGTGCCAGCAGTCGAACGGGACTAGTTCCAGATACGCAGTATTTT. Translated, it gives CASSRTGLVPDTQYF.

The rearrangement uses TRBV12-3 or TRBV12-4 and TRBJ2-5; 8 bases line up with TRBD1. The CDR3 spans 15 residues. V shed 7 bases, J shed 5 bases, and the junction held 12 bases outside the gene matches. CDR3 amino acids: CASTPDPGGRETQYF. CDR3 in DNA: TGTGCCAGCACCCCTGATCCAGGGGGCCGGGAGACCCAGTACTTC.

The chain combines TRBV7-2 with TRBJ2-1; D unclear. This CDR3 comprises 16 residues. The V gene's germline CDR1 is SGHTA and CDR2 FQGNSA. Trimming left V 1 base short and J 4 bases short, with 14 bases between. Here the CDR3 DNA reads TGTGCCAGCAGCTTAGGCGGTCTTGCCTTTTACAATGAGCAGTTCTTC. Protein product: CASSLGGLAFYNEQFF. Combining the CDR3 with reference TRBV7-2 and TRBJ2-1 gives the whole variable domain GAGVSQSPSNKVTEKGKDVELRCDPISGHTALYWYRQSLGQGLEFLIYFQGNSAPDKSGLPSDRFSAERTGGSVSTLTIQRTQQEDSAVYLCASSLGGLAFYNEQFFGPGTRLTVL.

This chain connects TRBV28 to TRBJ1-5, with D unclear. V was shortened by 7 bases and J by 5 bases, with 9 bases between the two germline ends. CDR1 MDHEN and CDR2 SYDVKM come from the germline V gene. The CDR3 runs 12 residues. CDR3 residues: CASMRIDQPQHF. The CDR3 DNA sequence: TGTGCCAGCATGCGGATCGATCAGCCCCAGCATTTT.

This clonotype was detected only once. Here the CDR3 DNA reads TGTGCCAGCAGCTTAGGGGTGGGGTGGGAGCAGTACTTC. Amino acid sequence: CASSLGVGWEQYF. This chain connects TRBV7-6 to TRBJ2-7; D unclear. The V gene lost 1 base and the J gene lost 7 bases, with 11 bases spanning the gap. The CDR3 length is 13 residues. The germline V gene has CDR1 SGHVS and CDR2 FNYEAQ.

V is TRBV5-6 and J is TRBJ2-7; TRBD2 is a possible D gene (7 bases). This CDR3 contains 14 residues. Germline V CDR1 and CDR2: SGHDT, YYEEEE. Trimming stripped 3 bases from V and 3 bases from J, with 13 bases between. CDR3 sequence reads: CASSWGASGYEQYF. The DNA for the CDR3 is TGTGCCAGCAGCTGGGGGGCTAGCGGCTACGAGCAGTACTTC.

This clonotype has more than one count but fewer than ten. V gene TRBV7-8 combines with J gene TRBJ2-7; 7 bases align to TRBD1. Per germline, CDR1 SGHVS and CDR2 FQNEAQ. This CDR3 has 14 residues. J was trimmed by 3 bases and V by 5 bases; bases with no gene match: 7. CDR3 region: CASSIRDRGYEQYF. CDR3 DNA: TGTGCCAGCAGCATCCGGGACAGAGGCTACGAGCAGTACTTC.

The DNA for the CDR3 is TGTGCCAGCAGCGTAATGGCCGGGAGCTCCTACGAGCAGTACTTC. Translated: CASSVMAGSSYEQYF. V and J are TRBV7-8 and TRBJ2-7; D possibly corresponds to TRBD2 (6 bases). Germline loops: CDR1 SGHVS, CDR2 FQNEAQ. The CDR3 covers 15 residues. Between the trimmed V and J ends, which lost 5 bases and 0 bases, there was a span of 14 bases.

This clonotype was observed at least ten times. The rearrangement joins TRBV10-3 to TRBJ2-7, with a weak D call TRBD1 (6 bases). From germline, CDR1 is ENHRY and CDR2 SYGVKD. Deletions cut 4 bases from V and 0 bases from J, with 10 bases between. The CDR3 runs to 14 residues. The CDR3 reads CAISGTDSSYEQYF. DNA for the CDR3: TGTGCCATCAGTGGTACGGACAGCTCCTACGAGCAGTACTTC.

Points on this clonotype: One junction end does not reproduce the germline sequence, and a read error may be involved. The chain couples TRBV15 to TRBJ2-1; 14 nucleotides agree with TRBD2. The CDR3 loop spans 19 amino acids. Looked up from germline, CDR1 is LNHNV and CDR2 is YYDKDF (reference sequence). DNA for the CDR3: TGTGCCACTAGCAGAGTGTTGACCGGGACTAGCGGGAGAAATTACGAGCAGTTCTTC. Translated: CATSRVLTGTSGRNYEQFF.

V usage is TRBV3-1 and J usage is TRBJ2-3, with D perhaps matching TRBD2 (6 bases). The length of the CDR3 is 15 residues. With 4 bases removed from V and 0 bases from J, the gap between germline ends came to 11 bases. CDR1 and CDR2 (germline): LGHDT, YNNKEL (reference sequence). The CDR3 is CASSRGDSSTDTQYF. The CDR3 DNA reads TGTGCCAGCAGCCGCGGGGATTCTAGCACAGATACGCAGTATTTT.

V is TRBV9 and J is TRBJ2-3; D gene unclear. The V gene's germline CDR1 is SGDLS and CDR2 YYNGEE. CDR3 length: 16 amino acids. V lost 0 bases and J 1 base, leaving 12 bases between the germline ends. CDR3 protein: CASSVVQGWGTDTQYF. The CDR3 coding sequence is TGTGCCAGCAGCGTAGTTCAAGGATGGGGCACAGATACGCAGTATTTT.

This clonotype occurred a few times. The genes are TRBV30 and TRBJ1-6, with 8 positions matching TRBD1. Unmatched junction bases numbered 6, after V lost 4 bases and J lost 10 bases. Germline lookup yields CDR1 GTSNPN and CDR2 SVGIG (reference sequence). This CDR3 is 13 amino acids long. CDR3 sequence reads: CAWTDRGDSPLHF. The CDR3 region has the DNA TGTGCCTGGACCGACAGGGGAGACTCACCCCTCCACTTT.

This clonotype occurred a few times. V usage is TRBV6-5 and J usage is TRBJ2-4; the D gene is possibly TRBD2 (6 bases). V gave up 4 bases and J gave up 0 bases, with 13 bases separating them. The CDR3 totals 16 residues. Germline V gene data show CDR1 as MNHEY and CDR2 as SVGAGI. This chain's CDR3 is CASSSGDQLAKNIQYF. CDR3 DNA: TGTGCCAGCAGTTCGGGAGATCAACTAGCCAAAAACATTCAGTACTTC.

The chain couples TRBV20-1 to TRBJ2-1; D unresolved. The germline V gene encodes CDR1 DFQATT and CDR2 SNEGSKA (reference sequence). Trimming pared 1 base from V and 8 bases from J, leaving 12 bases between. The CDR3 has 13 amino acids. This CDR3 is CSARGRAAYEQFF. CDR3 coding DNA: TGCAGTGCTAGAGGGCGTGCGGCATATGAGCAGTTCTTC.

This clonotype showed up just a few times. This chain uses TRBV5-6 with TRBJ2-5; maybe TRBD2 (5 bases). Germline assignment: CDR1 SGHDT and CDR2 YYEEEE. The CDR3 is made up of 15 amino acids. Between the trimmed V and J ends, which lost 1 base and 3 bases, there was a span of 13 bases. The CDR3 sequence: CASSLLSSGEETQYF. As DNA, the CDR3 is TGTGCCAGCAGCTTGCTCTCCAGCGGAGAAGAGACCCAGTACTTC.

The V call is TRBV29-1, the J call TRBJ2-1, with 7 bases identical to TRBD2. The CDR3 has 12 residues. Germline V gene data show CDR1 as SQVTM and CDR2 as ANQGSEA. CDR3 DNA sequence: TGCAGGGCGGGAGATGTCTACAATGAGCAGTTCTTC. This gives the protein CRAGDVYNEQFF.

This rearrangement joins TRBV3-1 to TRBJ1-5, with D unclear. The germline gives CDR1 LGHDT, CDR2 YNNKEL (reference sequence). Trimming cost V 4 bases and J 6 bases, with 10 bases left between them. This CDR3 comprises 13 residues. The CDR3 nucleotides read TGTGCCAGCAGCCCGGAGGGAATTCAGCCCCAGCATTTT. It yields the protein CASSPEGIQPQHF.

The V and J genes are TRBV20-1 and TRBJ2-5, with a tentative D call TRBD2 (6 bases). CDR1 and CDR2 from the germline V gene are DFQATT and SNEGSKA (reference sequence). With 7 bases removed from V and 5 bases from J, the gap between germline ends came to 17 bases. The CDR3 spans 13 residues. CDR3 in amino acids: CSGARLSGETQYF. For the CDR3, the DNA is TGCAGTGGGGCGAGACTAAGCGGGGAGACCCAGTACTTC.

Comment on this clonotype: This may arise from a read error, as a much more abundant clone is one base away. The chain employs TRBV29-1 and TRBJ2-1, with 8 bases aligning to TRBD2. Near its end, the DNA agrees better with TRBJ2-7, so the J call may be wrong. The V gene's germline CDR1 is SQVTM and CDR2 ANQGSEA. The CDR3 length is 17 residues. CDR3 sequence (DNA): TGCAGCGTTGAAGGGAATAGCGGGACCCGCTCCTACAATGAGCAGTACTTC. Protein: CSVEGNSGTRSYNEQYF.

CDR3 region: CASSLAGLASGRVSYNEQFF. The CDR3 DNA is TGTGCCAGCAGCTTAGCAGGTCTGGCTAGCGGGAGGGTCTCCTACAATGAGCAGTTCTTC. The chain uses TRBV11-2 and TRBJ2-1; 12 nucleotides line up with TRBD2. The J segment lost 0 bases and the V segment lost 1 base, leaving 10 bases of the junction unmatched. CDR1 and CDR2 from the germline V gene are SGHAT and FQNNGV. CDR3 size: 20 residues. The full variable domain, rest sourced from reference TRBV11-2 and TRBJ2-1, is EAGVAQSPRYKIIEKRQSVAFWCNPISGHATLYWYQQILGQGPKLLIQFQNNGVVDDSQLPKDRFSAERLKGVDSTLKIQPAKLEDSAVYLCASSLAGLASGRVSYNEQFFGPGTRLTVL.

The chain uses TRBV15 and TRBJ1-6; 9 nucleotides agree with TRBD1. Per the germline V gene, CDR1 is LNHNV and CDR2 is YYDKDF (reference sequence). V lost 1 base, J lost 8 bases, and 9 bases stayed unmatched. The CDR3 is made up of 17 amino acids. The DNA for the CDR3 is TGTGCCACCAGCAGAGGGGGACAGGGAGAGTCCCATTCACCCCTCCACTTT. It yields the protein CATSRGGQGESHSPLHF.